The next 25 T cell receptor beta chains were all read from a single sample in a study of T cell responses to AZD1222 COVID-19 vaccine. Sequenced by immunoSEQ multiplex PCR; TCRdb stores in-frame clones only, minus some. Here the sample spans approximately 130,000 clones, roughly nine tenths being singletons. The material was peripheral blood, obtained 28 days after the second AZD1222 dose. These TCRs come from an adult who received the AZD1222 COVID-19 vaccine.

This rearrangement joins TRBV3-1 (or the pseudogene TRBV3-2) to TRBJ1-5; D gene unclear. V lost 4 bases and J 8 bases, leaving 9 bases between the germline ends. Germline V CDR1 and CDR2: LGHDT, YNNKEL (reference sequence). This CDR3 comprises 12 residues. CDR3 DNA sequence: TGTGCCAGCAGCCGAGACCAGGAGCCCCAGCATTTT. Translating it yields CASSRDQEPQHF.

CDR3 nucleotide sequence: TGTGCCAGCAGCTTAGGCCCCACGGGGAGCAATCAGCCCCAGCATTTT. This sequence encodes CASSLGPTGSNQPQHF. The chain couples TRBV7-2 to TRBJ1-5; no clear D gene. CDR1 is SGHTA and CDR2 is FQGNSA in the germline V gene. The ends were cut back, 1 base at V and 1 base at J, with 11 bases in the middle. This CDR3 comprises 16 residues.

CDR3 coding DNA: TGCGCCAGCAGCTCTCAGGGGGGCACAGATACGCAGTATTTT. It yields the protein CASSSQGGTDTQYF. This chain links TRBV5-1 with TRBJ2-3; TRBD1 agrees at 7 bases. This CDR3 is built from 14 residues. Germline CDR1 SGHRS, CDR2 YFSETQ. The trim removed 3 bases at V and 1 base at J, leaving 2 bases unmatched.

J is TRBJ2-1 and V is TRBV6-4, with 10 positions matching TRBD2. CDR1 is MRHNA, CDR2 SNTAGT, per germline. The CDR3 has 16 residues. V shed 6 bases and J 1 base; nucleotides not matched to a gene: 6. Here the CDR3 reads CASSSKRGGSYNEQFF. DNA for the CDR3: TGTGCCAGCAGCTCTAAGCGGGGGGGGTCCTACAATGAGCAGTTCTTC.

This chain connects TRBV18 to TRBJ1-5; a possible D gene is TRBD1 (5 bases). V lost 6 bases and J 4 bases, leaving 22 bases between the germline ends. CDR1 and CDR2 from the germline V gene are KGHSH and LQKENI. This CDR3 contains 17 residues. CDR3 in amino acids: CASSENPGTVKNQPQHF. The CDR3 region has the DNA TGTGCCAGCTCCGAAAATCCCGGGACTGTTAAAAATCAGCCCCAGCATTTT.

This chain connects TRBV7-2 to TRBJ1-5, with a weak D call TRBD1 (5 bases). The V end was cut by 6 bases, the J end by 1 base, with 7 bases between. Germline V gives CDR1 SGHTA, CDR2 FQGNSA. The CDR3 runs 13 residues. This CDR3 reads CASSRQSNQPQHF. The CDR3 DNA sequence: TGTGCCAGCAGTCGACAGAGCAATCAGCCCCAGCATTTT.

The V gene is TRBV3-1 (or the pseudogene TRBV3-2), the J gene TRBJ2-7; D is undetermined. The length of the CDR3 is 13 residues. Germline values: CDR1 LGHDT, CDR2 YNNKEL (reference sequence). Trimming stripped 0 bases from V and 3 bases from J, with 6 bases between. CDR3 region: CASSQEGIYEQYF. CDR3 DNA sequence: TGTGCCAGCAGCCAAGAGGGCATCTACGAGCAGTACTTC.

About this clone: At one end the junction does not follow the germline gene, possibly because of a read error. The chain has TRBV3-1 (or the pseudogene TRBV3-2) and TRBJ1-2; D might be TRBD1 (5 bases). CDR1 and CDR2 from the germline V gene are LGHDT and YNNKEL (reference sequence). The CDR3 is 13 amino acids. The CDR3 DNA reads TGTGCCAGCGGCCAGGGCGGAGGATATGGCTACACCTTC. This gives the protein CASGQGGGYGYTF.

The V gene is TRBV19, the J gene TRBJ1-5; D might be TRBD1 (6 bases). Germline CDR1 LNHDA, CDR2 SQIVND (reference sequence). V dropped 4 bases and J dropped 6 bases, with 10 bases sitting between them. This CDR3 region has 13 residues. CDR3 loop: CASSSPQGQPQHF. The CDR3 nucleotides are TGTGCCAGTAGTAGTCCACAGGGTCAGCCCCAGCATTTT.

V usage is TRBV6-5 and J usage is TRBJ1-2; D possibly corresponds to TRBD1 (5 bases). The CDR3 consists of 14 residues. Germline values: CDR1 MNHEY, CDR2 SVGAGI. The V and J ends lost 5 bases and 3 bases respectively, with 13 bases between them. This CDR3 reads CASSRDGLYYGYTF. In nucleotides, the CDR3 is TGTGCCAGCAGTCGGGACGGGCTTTACTATGGCTACACCTTC.

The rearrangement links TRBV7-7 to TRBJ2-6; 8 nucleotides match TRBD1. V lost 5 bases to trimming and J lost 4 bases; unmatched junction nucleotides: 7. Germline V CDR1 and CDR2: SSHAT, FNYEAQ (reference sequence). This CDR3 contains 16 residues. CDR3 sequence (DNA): TGTGCCAGCAGCCCAGGGGGCGCGGGCGGGGCCAACGTCCTGACTTTC. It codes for CASSPGGAGGANVLTF.

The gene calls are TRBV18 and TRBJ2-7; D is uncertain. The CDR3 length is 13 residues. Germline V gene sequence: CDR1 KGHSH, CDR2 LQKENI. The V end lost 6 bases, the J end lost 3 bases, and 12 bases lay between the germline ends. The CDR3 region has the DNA TGTGCCAGCTCGCCTACCTTAATCTACGAGCAGTACTTC. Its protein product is CASSPTLIYEQYF.

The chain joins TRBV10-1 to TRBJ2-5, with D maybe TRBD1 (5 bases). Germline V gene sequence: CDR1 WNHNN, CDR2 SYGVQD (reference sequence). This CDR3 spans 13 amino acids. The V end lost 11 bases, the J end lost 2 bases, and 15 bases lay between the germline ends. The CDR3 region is CAGNPDSQETQYF. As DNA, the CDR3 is TGCGCCGGGAACCCCGACAGTCAAGAGACCCAGTACTTC.

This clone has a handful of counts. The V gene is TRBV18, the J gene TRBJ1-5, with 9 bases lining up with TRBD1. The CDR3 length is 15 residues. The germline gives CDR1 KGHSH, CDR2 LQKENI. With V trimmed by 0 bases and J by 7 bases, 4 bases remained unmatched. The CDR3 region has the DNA TGTGCCAGCTCACCACCGGGACAGGGAGGACAGCCCCAGCATTTT. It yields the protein CASSPPGQGGQPQHF.

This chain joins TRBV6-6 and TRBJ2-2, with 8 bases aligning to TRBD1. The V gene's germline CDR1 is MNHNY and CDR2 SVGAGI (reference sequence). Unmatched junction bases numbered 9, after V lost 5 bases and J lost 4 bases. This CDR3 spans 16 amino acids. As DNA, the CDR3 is TGTGCCAGCAGTCCTGGACAGGGCGCGGCCACCGGGGAGCTGTTTTTT. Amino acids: CASSPGQGAATGELFF.

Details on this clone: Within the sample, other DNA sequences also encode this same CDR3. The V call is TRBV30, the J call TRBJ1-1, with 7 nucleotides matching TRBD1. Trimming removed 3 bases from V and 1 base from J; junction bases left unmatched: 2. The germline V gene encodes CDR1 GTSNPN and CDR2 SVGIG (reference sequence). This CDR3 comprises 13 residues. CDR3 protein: CAWSRQGNTEAFF. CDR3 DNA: TGTGCCTGGAGCCGACAGGGGAACACTGAAGCTTTCTTT.

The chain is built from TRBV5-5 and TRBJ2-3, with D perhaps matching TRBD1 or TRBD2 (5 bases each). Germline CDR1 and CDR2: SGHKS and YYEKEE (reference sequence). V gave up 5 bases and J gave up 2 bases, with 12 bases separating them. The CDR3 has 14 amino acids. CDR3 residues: CASSSGTPTDTQYF. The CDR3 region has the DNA TGTGCCAGCAGTTCCGGGACCCCCACAGATACGCAGTATTTT.

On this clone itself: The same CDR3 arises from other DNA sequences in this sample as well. This chain's CDR3 is CASSLVGGNYGYTF. The CDR3 DNA is TGCGCCAGCAGCTTGGTGGGCGGGAACTATGGCTACACCTTC. V is TRBV5-1 and J is TRBJ1-2; unclear D gene. The CDR3 is 14 amino acids. Germline CDR1 reads SGHRS; CDR2 reads YFSETQ. Trimming pared 0 bases from V and 2 bases from J, leaving 8 bases between.

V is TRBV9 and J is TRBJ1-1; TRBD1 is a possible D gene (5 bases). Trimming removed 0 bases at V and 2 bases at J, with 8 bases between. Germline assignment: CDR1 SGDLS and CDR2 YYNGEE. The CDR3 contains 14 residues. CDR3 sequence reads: CASSVGQPNTEAFF. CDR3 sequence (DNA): TGTGCCAGCAGCGTAGGACAGCCTAACACTGAAGCTTTCTTT.

CDR3 residues: CASSESGFTEAFF. The DNA for the CDR3 is TGCGCCAGCAGTGAGTCGGGATTCACTGAAGCTTTCTTT. This chain joins TRBV10-1 and TRBJ1-1, with D uncertain. The V end was cut by 0 bases, the J end by 4 bases, with 6 bases between. CDR3 length: 13 residues. The germline CDR1 and CDR2 sequences are WNHNN and SYGVQD (reference sequence).

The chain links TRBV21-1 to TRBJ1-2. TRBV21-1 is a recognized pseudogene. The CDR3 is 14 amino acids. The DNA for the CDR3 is TGTGCCAGCAGCAAAGAGAGGACGGGGTATGGCTACACCTTC. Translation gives CASSKERTGYGYTF.

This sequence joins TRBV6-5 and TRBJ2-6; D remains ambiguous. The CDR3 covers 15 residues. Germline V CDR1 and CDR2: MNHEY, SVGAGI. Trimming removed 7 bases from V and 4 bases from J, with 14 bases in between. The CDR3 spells CASTQSLWGANVLTF. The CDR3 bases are TGTGCCAGCACCCAGAGCCTCTGGGGGGCCAACGTCCTGACTTTC.

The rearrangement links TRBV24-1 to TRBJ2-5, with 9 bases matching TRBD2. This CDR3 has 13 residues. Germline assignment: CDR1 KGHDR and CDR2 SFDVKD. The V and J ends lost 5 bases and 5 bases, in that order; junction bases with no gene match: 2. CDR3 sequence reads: CATSGSGSETQYF. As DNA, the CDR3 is TGTGCCACCAGTGGTAGCGGGAGTGAGACCCAGTACTTC.

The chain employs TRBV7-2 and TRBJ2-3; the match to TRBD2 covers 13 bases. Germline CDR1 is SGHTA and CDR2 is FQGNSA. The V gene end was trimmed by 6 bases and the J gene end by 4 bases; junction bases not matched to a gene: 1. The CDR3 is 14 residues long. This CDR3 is CASRLAGGPDTQYF. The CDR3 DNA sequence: TGTGCCAGCAGACTAGCGGGGGGGCCAGATACGCAGTATTTT.

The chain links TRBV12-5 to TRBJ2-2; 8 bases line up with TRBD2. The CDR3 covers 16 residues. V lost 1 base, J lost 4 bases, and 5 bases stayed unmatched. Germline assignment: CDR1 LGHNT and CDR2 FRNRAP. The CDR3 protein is CASGLAPGGFTGELFF. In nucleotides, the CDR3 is TGTGCTAGTGGTTTGGCCCCGGGAGGGTTCACCGGGGAGCTGTTTTTT.